The 28 T cell receptor beta chains reported below all come from one sample, sequenced in a study of cytomegalovirus exposure and HLA in healthy donors. Primers for the PCR totalled 60 Vbeta and 13 Jbeta. TCRdb's copy holds only in-frame clones and misses some; the assay was immunoSEQ multiplex PCR. The sample contains roughly 80,000 clones, more than 65% of which appear only once. Source material: PBMCs. The receptors were gathered from a woman between 35 and 50 years old in good health and CMV-seropositive.

The chain carries TRBV5-6 and TRBJ2-5; 7 positions match TRBD2. Trimming at V came to 3 bases and at J to 4 bases, leaving 0 bases not matched to a gene. Germline loops: CDR1 SGHDT, CDR2 YYEEEE. The CDR3 covers 12 residues. The CDR3, as DNA: TGTGCCAGCAGCTGGGAGGGAGAGACCCAGTACTTC. Amino acids: CASSWEGETQYF.

The genes are TRBV6-1 and TRBJ1-1; no firm D call. CDR1 is MNHNS, CDR2 SASEGT, per germline. The CDR3 extends over 12 amino acids. V was pared by 6 bases and J by 3 bases, with 8 bases between. The CDR3 here is CASSLLDTEAFF. CDR3 DNA sequence: TGTGCCAGCAGCCTCCTAGACACTGAAGCTTTCTTT.

This clone has more than one count but fewer than ten. The genes are TRBV5-5 and TRBJ1-6; unclear D gene. The CDR3 covers 13 residues. CDR1 and CDR2 from the germline V gene are SGHKS and YYEKEE (reference sequence). V lost 7 bases, J lost 0 bases, and 5 bases lay in between. As DNA, the CDR3 is TGTGCCAGCCACAGCTCCTATAATTCACCCCTCCACTTT. This sequence encodes CASHSSYNSPLHF.

The chain couples TRBV7-2 to TRBJ2-7, with 7 bases fitting TRBD2. CDR1 and CDR2 (germline): SGHTA, FQGNSA. V dropped 7 bases and J dropped 2; count of bases not matched to a gene: 11. This CDR3 region has 15 residues. CDR3 protein: CASTPGGNRAYEQYF. The CDR3 nucleotides read TGTGCCAGCACCCCCGGGGGGAATAGAGCCTACGAGCAGTACTTC. The entire variable domain, with the rest obtained from reference TRBV7-2 and TRBJ2-7, is as follows: GAGVSQSPSNKVTEKGKDVELRCDPISGHTALYWYRQSLGQGLEFLIYFQGNSAPDKSGLPSDRFSAERTGGSVSTLTIQRTQQEDSAVYLCASTPGGNRAYEQYFGPGTRLTVT.

The chain couples TRBV4-1 to TRBJ1-2, with 7 bases that match TRBD1. V lost 0 bases and J lost 5; bases outside the gene matches: 6. The CDR3 covers 15 residues. In germline, CDR1 is MGHRA, CDR2 YSYEKL. The CDR3 sequence is CASSQELGQSYGYTF. As DNA, the CDR3 is TGCGCCAGCAGCCAAGAGTTGGGACAGTCATATGGCTACACCTTC.

The rearrangement links TRBV9 to TRBJ1-2, with D possibly matching TRBD1 (6 bases). Trimming left V 4 bases short and J 4 bases short, with 17 bases between. Looked up from germline, CDR1 is SGDLS and CDR2 is YYNGEE. This CDR3 has 15 amino acids. Written as DNA, the CDR3 is TGTGCCAGCAGCCCACAGGGCCGTCAAACCTATGGCTACACCTTC. This sequence encodes CASSPQGRQTYGYTF.

This chain connects TRBV7-6 to TRBJ1-4, with 10 positions matching TRBD1. The CDR3 runs to 15 residues. Germline CDR1 SGHVS, CDR2 FNYEAQ. V was pared by 1 base and J by 7 bases, with 3 bases of the junction left unmatched. DNA for the CDR3: TGTGCCAGCAGCTTAGATGGGGACAGGGGTGAAAAACTGTTTTTT. Translated, it gives CASSLDGDRGEKLFF.

This clone was picked up a small number of times. The chain recombines TRBV2 with TRBJ2-7, with 9 nucleotides matching TRBD1. V lost 4 bases to trimming and J lost 3 bases; unmatched junction nucleotides: 4. The germline gives CDR1 SNHLY, CDR2 FYNNEI. CDR3 length: 14 amino acids. The CDR3 sequence is CASSATGGIYEQYF. CDR3 nucleotide sequence: TGTGCCAGCAGTGCGACAGGGGGTATCTACGAGCAGTACTTC.

The V call is TRBV28, the J call TRBJ2-6, with D possibly being TRBD1 (6 bases). Germline V CDR1 and CDR2: MDHEN, SYDVKM. The CDR3 totals 14 residues. V lost 8 bases to trimming and J lost 8 bases, with 16 bases between them. The CDR3 DNA reads as TGTGCCAGCTTCTCCAGGGGAATTACCAACGTCCTGACTTTC. It yields the protein CASFSRGITNVLTF.

This clone has at least ten counts. The V gene is TRBV11-3, the J gene TRBJ1-1; maybe TRBD1 (6 bases). Germline CDR1 and CDR2: SGHNT and YENEEA. The CDR3 is 11 residues long. V was shortened by 4 bases and J by 8 bases, with 8 bases between the two germline ends. CDR3 sequence: CASSYRVEAFF. The CDR3, as DNA: TGTGCCAGCAGCTACAGGGTAGAAGCTTTCTTT.

The sample holds one count of this clone. This chain joins TRBV27 and TRBJ1-1; TRBD1 might be the D (5 bases). This CDR3 region has 14 residues. Germline CDR1 reads MNHEY; CDR2 reads SMNVEV (reference sequence). Trimming cost V 0 bases and J 6 bases, with 11 bases left between them. The CDR3 DNA reads as TGTGCCAGCAGTTTATCGGTTGGGGCGCCTGAAGCTTTCTTT. Its translation is CASSLSVGAPEAFF.

This clone was observed many times. V and J are TRBV7-9 and TRBJ2-7; tentatively, D is TRBD2 (6 bases). Germline V gene lookup returns CDR1 SEHNR and CDR2 FQNEAQ (reference sequence). This CDR3 spans 14 amino acids. Trimming cost V 9 bases and J 3 bases, with 18 bases left between them. This chain's CDR3 is CASALVGGDYEQYF. CDR3 nucleotides: TGTGCCAGTGCACTAGTGGGGGGAGACTACGAGCAGTACTTC.

This clone came up a few times. The chain uses TRBV6-5 and TRBJ1-1; 7 bases agree with TRBD1. Germline values: CDR1 MNHEY, CDR2 SVGAGI. Trimming removed 7 bases from V and 2 bases from J; junction bases left unmatched: 13. The CDR3 consists of 16 residues. The CDR3 here is CASIYQAYRGNTEAFF. The CDR3 DNA follows: TGTGCCAGCATTTATCAAGCCTACAGGGGTAACACTGAAGCTTTCTTT.

This chain links TRBV29-1 with TRBJ2-7, with 8 nucleotides matching TRBD1. The trim removed 7 bases at V and 3 bases at J, leaving 8 bases unmatched. The length of the CDR3 is 13 residues. CDR1 SQVTM and CDR2 ANQGSEA come from the germline V gene. For the CDR3, the DNA is TGCAGCGCAGGACAGGGTCCCATCTACGAGCAGTACTTC. Amino acid sequence: CSAGQGPIYEQYF.

This clone has only a few counts. The chain recombines TRBV7-2 with TRBJ2-5; 7 nucleotides align to TRBD2. CDR3 size: 14 residues. Germline V gene sequence: CDR1 SGHTA, CDR2 FQGNSA. V lost 1 base, J lost 7 bases, and 6 bases stayed unmatched. This CDR3 reads CASSLELGGTTQYF. CDR3 bases: TGTGCCAGCAGCTTAGAATTGGGGGGGACGACCCAGTACTTC.

The chain recombines TRBV18 with TRBJ2-5; D is uncertain. CDR1 and CDR2 from the germline V gene are KGHSH and LQKENI. Between the trimmed V and J ends, which lost 3 bases and 3 bases, there was a span of 2 bases. The CDR3 spans 11 residues. The CDR3 nucleotides read TGTGCCAGCTCACCCAAAGAGACCCAGTACTTC. Translating gives CASSPKETQYF. The full variable domain, rest sourced from reference TRBV18 and TRBJ2-5, is NAGVMQNPRHLVRRRGQEARLRCSPMKGHSHVYWYRQLPEEGLKFMVYLQKENIIDESGMPKERFSAEFPKEGPSILRIQQVVRGDSAAYFCASSPKETQYFGPGTRLLVL.

The rearrangement uses TRBV7-9 and TRBJ1-1; no clear D. This CDR3 spans 13 amino acids. Per the germline V gene, CDR1 is SEHNR and CDR2 is FQNEAQ (reference sequence). Deletions cut 5 bases from V and 6 bases from J, with 13 bases between. CDR3 nucleotide sequence: TGTGCCAGCAGCCCCGGTGGTGGTTCTGAAGCTTTCTTT. Its translation: CASSPGGGSEAFF.

The chain carries TRBV5-4 and TRBJ2-7, with 7 bases aligning to TRBD1. The length of the CDR3 is 19 residues. Germline-derived CDR1 and CDR2 are SGHNT and YYREEE (reference sequence). With V trimmed by 4 bases and J by 4 bases, 23 bases remained unmatched. Here the CDR3 reads CASSRPGQGVSQYSYEQYF. CDR3 coding DNA: TGTGCCAGCAGCCGACCGGGGCAGGGGGTCTCCCAGTACTCTTACGAGCAGTACTTC.

The chain is built from TRBV4-3 and TRBJ1-3, with D maybe TRBD1 (6 bases). The CDR3 has 16 amino acids. Germline V lookup: CDR1 LGHNA, CDR2 YSLEER. V was pared by 0 bases and J by 2 bases, with 11 bases between. CDR3: CASSQDRHRAGNTIYF. The CDR3 coding sequence is TGCGCCAGCAGCCAAGATCGGCACAGGGCTGGAAACACCATATATTTT.

In this sample, this clone turned up a few times. The chain joins TRBV2 to TRBJ1-6; unclear D gene. V lost 5 bases, J lost 6 bases, and 14 bases lay in between. The germline V gene encodes CDR1 SNHLY and CDR2 FYNNEI. The CDR3 is 15 residues long. The chain's CDR3 is CASSSEFLANSPLHF. The CDR3, as DNA: TGTGCCAGCAGTTCGGAGTTTCTCGCTAATTCACCCCTCCACTTT.

The chain carries TRBV9 and TRBJ2-5, with D perhaps TRBD2 (6 bases). Trimming took 0 bases from V and 5 from J, leaving 17 bases between them. Germline CDR1 and CDR2: SGDLS and YYNGEE. The CDR3 is made up of 16 amino acids. CDR3 in amino acids: CASSVATGAPPETQYF. CDR3 nucleotide sequence: TGTGCCAGCAGCGTAGCGACGGGAGCTCCCCCCGAGACCCAGTACTTC.

The rearrangement uses TRBV19 and TRBJ1-3; 7 bases map to TRBD1. V lost 5 bases, J lost 2 bases, and 9 bases stayed unmatched. Germline values: CDR1 LNHDA, CDR2 SQIVND (reference sequence). This CDR3 has 16 residues. CDR3 sequence: CASSSDRDHAGNTIYF. Written as DNA, the CDR3 is TGTGCCAGTAGTTCTGACAGGGATCATGCTGGAAACACCATATATTTT. Based on the CDR3 plus reference TRBV19 and TRBJ1-3, the full variable domain is DGGITQSPKYLFRKEGQNVTLSCEQNLNHDAMYWYRQDPGQGLRLIYYSQIVNDFQKGDIAEGYSVSREKKESFPLTVTSAQKNPTAFYLCASSSDRDHAGNTIYFGEGSWLTVV.

This sequence joins TRBV11-3 and TRBJ1-6, with 8 bases fitting TRBD1. V gave up 1 base and J gave up 5 bases; unmatched junction bases: 13. CDR1 and CDR2 from the germline V gene are SGHNT and YENEEA. This CDR3 comprises 19 residues. CDR3 DNA: TGTGCCAGCAGCTTAGTCCCCAGGGGGCGCCGGGAGGATAATTCACCCCTCCACTTT. This encodes CASSLVPRGRREDNSPLHF.

V usage is TRBV5-4 and J usage is TRBJ2-3, with 7 bases matching TRBD1. This CDR3 is built from 15 residues. The ends lost 6 bases at V and 0 bases at J; junction bases unmatched: 7. Germline V gives CDR1 SGHNT, CDR2 YYREEE (reference sequence). CDR3: CASKKQGPSTDTQYF. CDR3 DNA: TGTGCCAGCAAAAAACAGGGGCCTAGCACAGATACGCAGTATTTT.

This clone was picked up a small number of times. The V gene is TRBV6-5, the J gene TRBJ1-1; D may be TRBD1 (6 bases). V was shortened by 5 bases and J by 4 bases, with 17 bases between the two germline ends. The germline V gene has CDR1 MNHEY and CDR2 SVGAGI. This CDR3 comprises 15 residues. The CDR3 coding sequence is TGTGCCAGCAGTCAGAGAAGGGGGGGAGGCACTGAAGCTTTCTTT. Encoded protein: CASSQRRGGGTEAFF.

This clone came up a few times. The CDR3 does not end in the conserved phenylalanine or tryptophan, so this is likely a read error. The DNA is omitted, as the CDR3 cannot be located on it reliably, and the CDR3 follows TCRdb's listing. The CDR3: CASWKQGAVEALV. This chain links TRBV6-5 with TRBJ1-1; the tabulated D call, TRBD1, remains unverified against the DNA. Ends included, the CDR3 has 13 residues. Germline values: CDR1 MNHEY, CDR2 SVGAGI.

The chain joins TRBV10-3 to TRBJ2-7, with TRBD1 matching over 9 bases. The V segment lost 11 bases and the J segment 4 bases; nucleotides outside the gene matches: 15. The CDR3 is made up of 15 amino acids. Germline-derived CDR1 and CDR2 are ENHRY and SYGVKD. CDR3 sequence (DNA): TGTGCCGCAAGTGGGGAACAGGGGGCACTATACGAGCAGTACTTC. Its translation: CAASGEQGALYEQYF.

V gene TRBV4-3 combines with J gene TRBJ2-1; 7 positions match TRBD2. This CDR3 is 18 amino acids long. V shed 0 bases and J 3 bases; nucleotides not matched to a gene: 11. In germline, CDR1 is LGHNA, CDR2 YSLEER. CDR3 in amino acids: CASSQDPTSAGYYNEQFF. CDR3 bases: TGCGCCAGCAGCCAAGACCCCACTAGCGCCGGGTACTACAATGAGCAGTTCTTC.